One sample yielded the 14 T cell receptor beta chains listed below, sequenced in a study of cytomegalovirus exposure and HLA in healthy donors. This PCR relied on a set of 60 Vbeta primers and 13 Jbeta primers. The table came from immunoSEQ multiplex PCR; TCRdb's copy has only in-frame clones and leaves some out. The sample includes fewer than 200,000 clones, over 75% seen only once; the top ten take 0.2% to 0.3%. Material for sequencing was PBMCs. The receptors stem from a girl under three years old in good health and CMV-seronegative.

This chain uses TRBV5-1 with TRBJ2-1, with D possibly being TRBD2 (6 bases). Germline CDR1 and CDR2: SGHRS and YFSETQ. V lost 3 bases to trimming and J lost 7 bases, with 20 bases between them. This CDR3 is 16 amino acids long. The CDR3 loop is CASSWVGGTSTNEQFF. The DNA of the CDR3 is TGCGCCAGCAGCTGGGTTGGCGGTACTAGCACGAATGAGCAGTTCTTC.

The V call is TRBV6-1, the J call TRBJ2-2; a possible D gene is TRBD2 (5 bases). The V gene lost 3 bases and the J gene lost 4 bases, with 12 bases spanning the gap. The length of the CDR3 is 15 residues. Germline V CDR1 and CDR2: MNHNS, SASEGT. DNA for the CDR3: TGTGCCAGCAGTGAGCTAGCCCCGGGCACCGGGGAGCTGTTTTTT. This gives the protein CASSELAPGTGELFF.

This chain uses TRBV28 with TRBJ1-6; weak D call: TRBD1 (5 bases). V lost 4 bases to trimming and J lost 3 bases, with 10 bases between them. Germline CDR1 MDHEN, CDR2 SYDVKM. The CDR3 loop spans 15 amino acids. This CDR3 reads CASSSGQLYNSPLHF. The CDR3 nucleotides are TGTGCCAGCAGTTCCGGACAACTCTATAATTCACCCCTCCACTTT.

The chain is built from TRBV5-5 and TRBJ2-7; unclear D gene. V shed 3 bases and J shed 4 bases, with 8 bases lying between them. Germline lookup yields CDR1 SGHKS and CDR2 YYEKEE (reference sequence). This CDR3 spans 12 amino acids. The CDR3 nucleotides are TGTGCCAGCAGCTCAATTACATACGAGCAGTACTTC. It yields the protein CASSSITYEQYF.

The V and J genes are TRBV5-1 and TRBJ2-7; TRBD1 aligns across 9 bases. Trimming cost V 0 bases and J 1 base; bases outside gene matches: 8. This CDR3 has 17 amino acids. Per the germline V gene, CDR1 is SGHRS and CDR2 is YFSETQ. The CDR3 loop is CASSLGFGTGPSYEQYF. The CDR3 DNA is TGCGCCAGCAGCTTGGGATTTGGGACAGGGCCTTCCTACGAGCAGTACTTC.

The chain combines TRBV4-3 with TRBJ1-6; a possible D gene is TRBD1 (5 bases). CDR1 LGHNA and CDR2 YSLEER come from the germline V gene. V was cut by 2 bases and J by 11 bases, with 16 bases left in between. The CDR3 is 15 residues long. In nucleotides, the CDR3 is TGCGCCAGCAGCCAAAGTCCAGCAGGGTCCACACCCCTCCACTTT. Translated, it gives CASSQSPAGSTPLHF.

This chain connects TRBV9 to TRBJ2-1; 8 nucleotides match TRBD2. Unmatched junction bases numbered 3, after V lost 4 bases and J lost 0 bases. The length of the CDR3 is 15 residues. In germline, CDR1 is SGDLS, CDR2 YYNGEE. CDR3 in DNA: TGTGCCAGCAGCTCGGGGGGGAGCTCCTACAATGAGCAGTTCTTC. Translated: CASSSGGSSYNEQFF.

The chain joins TRBV6-4 to TRBJ2-3, with D tentatively TRBD2 (5 bases). Deletions cut 2 bases from V and 1 base from J, with 10 bases between. The V gene's germline CDR1 is MRHNA and CDR2 SNTAGT. CDR3 length: 15 amino acids. The CDR3 loop reads CASSDNGVGTDTQYF. The CDR3 coding sequence is TGTGCCAGCAGTGACAACGGGGTGGGCACAGATACGCAGTATTTT.

The rearrangement joins TRBV7-3 to TRBJ2-1, with 10 bases fitting TRBD2. Germline V gives CDR1 SGHTA, CDR2 FQGTGA. Trimming cost V 5 bases and J 9 bases; bases outside gene matches: 7. CDR3 length: 14 amino acids. CDR3 in DNA: TGTGCCAGCAGCCCTCAGCGGGGGGGTAGTGAGCAGTTCTTC. Its translation: CASSPQRGGSEQFF.

The CDR3 DNA reads TGCGCCAGCAGTGAGGGGGTCCCTGGAAACACCATATATTTT. Amino acids: CASSEGVPGNTIYF. The chain carries TRBV5-1 and TRBJ1-3; TRBD1 might be the D (6 bases). The ends were cut back, 5 bases at V and 2 bases at J, with 11 bases in the middle. Germline-derived CDR1 and CDR2 are SGHRS and YFSETQ. This CDR3 region has 14 residues.

This clone occurred a few times. The rearrangement joins TRBV4-1 to TRBJ1-5; possible D gene TRBD1, 5 bases. In germline, CDR1 is MGHRA, CDR2 YSYEKL. CDR3 size: 15 residues. Trimming cost V 0 bases and J 7 bases, with 13 bases left between them. CDR3 sequence (DNA): TGCGCCAGCAGCCAAGACCCAGGGAGGGGCCAGCCCCAGCATTTT. Protein product: CASSQDPGRGQPQHF.

The CDR3 region has the DNA TGCAGCGTCTCGAACCCCGAGAGGCGACAGTATTGTTTCTTT. Its translation: CSVSNPERRQYCFF. The V gene is TRBV29-1, the J gene TRBJ1-1, with D tentatively TRBD1 (5 bases). The germline V and J ends were trimmed by 6 bases and 13 bases, with 27 bases remaining between them. The CDR3 has 14 amino acids. Germline V gene lookup returns CDR1 SQVTM and CDR2 ANQGSEA. The complete variable domain, with remaining parts taken from reference TRBV29-1 and TRBJ1-1, reads SAVISQKPSRDICQRGTSLTIQCQVDSQVTMMFWYRQQPGQSLTLIATANQGSEATYESGFVIDKFPISRPNLTFSTLTVSNMSPEDSSIYLCSVSNPERRQYCFFGQGTRLTVV.

This clone has a single count. This chain links TRBV10-3 with TRBJ2-7, with 12 bases matching TRBD2. This CDR3 spans 16 amino acids. V shed 6 bases, J shed 0 bases, and the junction held 6 bases outside the gene matches. Germline loops: CDR1 ENHRY, CDR2 SYGVKD. The CDR3 is CAISLTSGGTSYEQYF. CDR3 DNA: TGTGCCATCAGCCTCACTAGCGGGGGGACCTCCTACGAGCAGTACTTC.

The V gene is TRBV5-1, the J gene TRBJ1-1, with unresolved D. Trimming pared 4 bases from V and 4 bases from J, leaving 20 bases between. The length of the CDR3 is 16 residues. The germline V gene encodes CDR1 SGHRS and CDR2 YFSETQ. CDR3 protein: CASSPVQAGGSTEAFF. The CDR3 DNA follows: TGCGCCAGCAGCCCGGTCCAGGCTGGAGGGAGCACTGAAGCTTTCTTT.